This TCR beta chain was recorded in a study of TIL therapy for anti-PD-1-resistant metastatic lung cancer. The immunoSEQ assay was v3. Produced via immunoSEQ multiplex PCR; TCRdb's table is partial and in-frame only. Of 10,000 to 12,000 clones detected, 50% to 65% appear once; the ten largest clones hold about 12%. Time point reported: pre-treatment sample, taken before nivolumab and TIL therapy. Most excised metastases sampled were pleural nodules or supraclavicular lymph nodes. The receptor was isolated from a person aged 25 to 80 with non-small cell lung cancer. The material was tumor tissue, obtained at baseline.

CDR3 in amino acids: CASSQGALAGQPQHF. In DNA form, the CDR3 reads TGTGCCAGCAGTCAGGGGGCGCTTGCAGGTCAGCCCCAGCATTTT. The chain employs TRBV27 and TRBJ1-5; 8 bases map to TRBD1. Trimming took 5 bases from V and 6 from J; bases not matched to a gene: 9. The CDR3 totals 15 residues. Per germline, CDR1 MNHEY and CDR2 SMNVEV (reference sequence).